The 32 T cell receptor beta chains in this list originate from one sample, sequenced in a study of graft-versus-host responses after intestinal transplantation. These receptors have no known antigen. Produced via immunoSEQ multiplex PCR; TCRdb's table is partial and in-frame only. The sample consists of about 90,000 clones, around 83% of them appearing once. The material sequenced was unstimulated CD4+ T cells sorted from spleen or lymph node cells, taken before intestinal transplant. These TCRs come from a human donor who received an intestinal transplant.

The V gene is TRBV30, the J gene TRBJ1-5; 7 bases align to TRBD1. The junction had 4 bases not matched to a gene; V was cut back by 5 bases and J by 3 bases. Germline CDR1 GTSNPN, CDR2 SVGIG (reference sequence). The CDR3 has 13 amino acids. The CDR3 DNA sequence: TGTGCCTGGGCAGGACAGGACAATCAGCCCCAGCATTTT. Amino acids: CAWAGQDNQPQHF.

This clone was recorded a few times. This chain joins TRBV10-1 and TRBJ1-1; maybe TRBD1 (6 bases). From germline, CDR1 is WNHNN and CDR2 SYGVQD (reference sequence). The CDR3 is 13 residues long. Trimming stripped 6 bases from V and 0 bases from J, with 8 bases between. The CDR3 DNA reads as TGCGCCAGCAGCTGGACAGTGAACACTGAAGCTTTCTTT. Its protein is CASSWTVNTEAFF.

This chain joins TRBV9 and TRBJ2-1, with 9 bases lining up with TRBD2. From germline, CDR1 is SGDLS and CDR2 YYNGEE. CDR3 size: 15 residues. With 0 bases clipped from V and 4 bases from J, the junction kept 2 bases outside the gene matches. CDR3 residues: CASSVETSGYNEQFF. The CDR3 coding sequence is TGTGCCAGCAGCGTAGAGACTAGCGGTTACAATGAGCAGTTCTTC.

The chain uses TRBV20-1 and TRBJ2-4; TRBD2 is a possible D gene (5 bases). The CDR3 length is 10 residues. V lost 5 bases to trimming and J lost 12 bases, with 11 bases between them. CDR1 and CDR2 from the germline V gene are DFQATT and SNEGSKA (reference sequence). The chain's CDR3 is CSAEIASQYF. The CDR3 DNA reads as TGCAGTGCTGAAATAGCGTCTCAGTACTTC.

The chain employs TRBV28 and TRBJ2-2; 9 bases are shared with TRBD2. This CDR3 comprises 17 residues. CDR1 is MDHEN and CDR2 is SYDVKM in the germline V gene. V lost 5 bases to trimming and J lost 5 bases; unmatched junction nucleotides: 12. The DNA of the CDR3 is TGTGCCAGCAGTCGTCTCATAGCGGGAGTGGGTACCGGGGAGCTGTTTTTT. Translation gives CASSRLIAGVGTGELFF.

This clone was counted only a few times. The gene calls are TRBV2 and TRBJ2-5; 9 nucleotides agree with TRBD2. Per the germline V gene, CDR1 is SNHLY and CDR2 is FYNNEI. Losses at the gene ends were 7 bases for V and 5 bases for J; bases not matched to a gene: 11. There are 15 residues in the CDR3. The CDR3 loop reads CASTALAGLGETQYF. The CDR3 DNA sequence: TGTGCCAGCACGGCGCTAGCGGGATTGGGGGAGACCCAGTACTTC. The variable domain in full, completed from reference TRBV2 and TRBJ2-5, reads EPEVTQTPSHQVTQMGQEVILRCVPISNHLYFYWYRQILGQKVEFLVSFYNNEISEKSEIFDDQFSVERPDGSNFTLKIRSTKLEDSAMYFCASTALAGLGETQYFGPGTRLLVL.

The V call is TRBV18, the J call TRBJ2-2, with 7 nucleotides matching TRBD1. The CDR3 length is 16 residues. Germline CDR1 is KGHSH and CDR2 is LQKENI. After removal of 2 bases from V and 4 bases from J, the junction contained 7 bases not matched to a gene. The CDR3 DNA sequence: TGTGCCAGCTCACCATTCGACAGGGTAGGCACCGGGGAGCTGTTTTTT. It is translated as CASSPFDRVGTGELFF.

This rearrangement joins TRBV18 to TRBJ2-4, with D hard to call. From germline, CDR1 is KGHSH and CDR2 LQKENI. The CDR3 sequence is 15 residues long. Trimming pared 3 bases from V and 2 bases from J, leaving 11 bases between. As DNA, the CDR3 is TGTGCCAGCTCACCCGGTGACAAGCCCAAAAACATTCAGTACTTC. Translated, it gives CASSPGDKPKNIQYF.

This clone has a handful of counts. V is TRBV5-6 and J is TRBJ1-4; D is possibly TRBD1 (6 bases). Trimming removed 5 bases from V and 7 bases from J, with 15 bases in between. The CDR3 is 14 residues long. Germline V gene sequence: CDR1 SGHDT, CDR2 YYEEEE. As DNA, the CDR3 is TGTGCCAGCAGGTTCGGGGGGGGCCGTGAAAAACTGTTTTTT. This encodes CASRFGGGREKLFF. Together with reference TRBV5-6 and TRBJ1-4, the CDR3 gives the full variable domain: DAGVTQSPTHLIKTRGQQVTLRCSPKSGHDTVSWYQQALGQGPQFIFQYYEEEERQRGNFPDRFSGHQFPNYSSELNVNALLLGDSALYLCASRFGGGREKLFFGSGTQLSVL.

This clone has just one count. The chain links TRBV29-1 to TRBJ2-5, with D tentatively TRBD1 (5 bases). This CDR3 is built from 12 residues. Trimming took 2 bases from V and 5 from J, leaving 9 bases between them. The V gene's germline CDR1 is SQVTM and CDR2 ANQGSEA. The CDR3 nucleotides read TGCAGCGTTGAAACAGGCGGCGAGACCCAGTACTTC. Translated: CSVETGGETQYF.

This chain joins TRBV2 and TRBJ2-7, with a weak D call TRBD2 (6 bases). Germline values: CDR1 SNHLY, CDR2 FYNNEI. The CDR3 is 10 amino acids. V shed 8 bases and J shed 7 bases, with 9 bases lying between them. In DNA, the CDR3 is TGTGCCAGCGGCCGGGGGGAGCAGTACTTC. As protein: CASGRGEQYF. The full variable domain, in which reference TRBV2 and TRBJ2-7 provide the parts outside the CDR3, is EPEVTQTPSHQVTQMGQEVILRCVPISNHLYFYWYRQILGQKVEFLVSFYNNEISEKSEIFDDQFSVERPDGSNFTLKIRSTKLEDSAMYFCASGRGEQYFGPGTRLTVT.

The V and J genes are TRBV6-5 and TRBJ2-2; 10 nucleotides align to TRBD2. Trimming at V came to 8 bases and at J to 4 bases, leaving 7 bases not matched to a gene. CDR1 is MNHEY, CDR2 SVGAGI, per germline. This CDR3 has 15 amino acids. In DNA, the CDR3 is TGTGCCAGCCACTTTAGCGGGGGGTTCACCGGGGAGCTGTTTTTT. Amino acid sequence: CASHFSGGFTGELFF.

The rearrangement joins TRBV9 to TRBJ2-5; 12 bases line up with TRBD2. V shed 2 bases, J shed 4 bases, and the junction held 15 bases outside the gene matches. Germline values: CDR1 SGDLS, CDR2 YYNGEE. The CDR3 sequence is 19 residues long. The CDR3 sequence: CASSVGLGLAGGGGETQYF. In nucleotides, the CDR3 is TGTGCCAGCAGCGTGGGACTGGGACTAGCGGGCGGGGGCGGAGAGACCCAGTACTTC.

The V call is TRBV6-5, the J call TRBJ2-7; 8 nucleotides match TRBD1. The germline V gene has CDR1 MNHEY and CDR2 SVGAGI. The CDR3 has 16 amino acids. After removal of 1 base from V and 0 bases from J, the junction contained 5 bases not matched to a gene. CDR3 sequence reads: CASSYYSGTGSYEQYF. DNA of the CDR3: TGTGCCAGCAGTTACTACTCCGGGACAGGCTCCTACGAGCAGTACTTC.

The chain is built from TRBV29-1 and TRBJ2-1; 7 nucleotides match TRBD1. V trimming: 7 bases; J trimming: 9 bases; junction bases outside the gene matches: 6. CDR1 is SQVTM and CDR2 is ANQGSEA in the germline V gene. CDR3 length equals 11 residues. The CDR3 nucleotides are TGCAGCGCCCAGGGGGTGGCTGAGCAGTTCTTC. Its translation is CSAQGVAEQFF.

The V and J genes are TRBV9 and TRBJ2-7, with 13 bases matching TRBD2. This CDR3 is built from 16 residues. The germline V gene has CDR1 SGDLS and CDR2 YYNGEE. J gave up 6 bases and V 0 bases, and 6 bases lay outside the gene matches. The CDR3 region has the DNA TGTGCCAGCAGCGTAGGACTAGCGGGAGGTCGTGCCGAGCAGTACTTC. This encodes CASSVGLAGGRAEQYF.

The chain joins TRBV18 to TRBJ1-1; D is possibly TRBD1 (5 bases). The CDR3 has 16 amino acids. Per the germline V gene, CDR1 is KGHSH and CDR2 is LQKENI. The germline V and J ends were trimmed by 1 base and 0 bases, with 12 bases remaining between them. The CDR3, as DNA: TGTGCCAGCTCACCACGCGTATCAGGGTTGAACACTGAAGCTTTCTTT. Encoded protein: CASSPRVSGLNTEAFF.

The V call is TRBV9, the J call TRBJ2-4; 9 bases agree with TRBD1. Germline trimming cut 3 bases from V and 4 bases from J; bases unmatched to any gene: 5. This CDR3 has 15 amino acids. Looked up from germline, CDR1 is SGDLS and CDR2 is YYNGEE. The chain's CDR3 is CASSGPGQGKNIQYF. The CDR3 DNA sequence: TGTGCCAGCAGCGGTCCCGGACAGGGGAAAAACATTCAGTACTTC.

The CDR3 loop reads CASSLDSGGVNEKLFF. CDR3 sequence (DNA): TGCGCCAGCAGCTTGGATTCCGGCGGGGTTAATGAAAAACTGTTTTTT. This chain connects TRBV5-1 to TRBJ1-4; D is unresolved. Germline V lookup: CDR1 SGHRS, CDR2 YFSETQ. The germline V and J ends were trimmed by 0 bases and 4 bases, with 13 bases remaining between them. The length of the CDR3 is 16 residues.

This chain connects TRBV25-1 to TRBJ2-7, with 7 positions matching TRBD1. This CDR3 spans 13 amino acids. CDR1 and CDR2 (germline): MGHDK, SYGVNS. The J segment lost 3 bases and the V segment lost 4 bases, leaving 3 bases of the junction unmatched. The CDR3 region has the DNA TGTGCCAGCAGTGGATGGGACAGCTACGAGCAGTACTTC. Protein: CASSGWDSYEQYF.

The chain employs TRBV5-3 and TRBJ2-4; 9 positions agree with TRBD2. Being an ORF, TRBV5-3 has a function that is uncertain. There are 17 residues in the CDR3. V was clipped by 5 bases and J by 6 bases; unmatched bases: 15. CDR3 sequence reads: CARSISGASGISNIQYF. The DNA of the CDR3 is TGTGCCAGAAGTATCTCAGGGGCTAGCGGGATATCAAACATTCAGTACTTC.

A single count supports this clone. The CDR3 loop is CASTGLAGGNEQFF. The DNA for the CDR3 is TGTGCCAGCACCGGACTAGCGGGGGGGAATGAGCAGTTCTTC. This chain uses TRBV6-6 with TRBJ2-1; 15 bases map to TRBD2. Germline V lookup: CDR1 MNHNY, CDR2 SVGAGI (reference sequence). V was clipped by 7 bases and J by 7 bases; unmatched bases: 2. The CDR3 spans 14 residues.

The V and J genes are TRBV28 and TRBJ1-5; tentatively, D is TRBD1 (5 bases). This CDR3 has 16 residues. Germline V gives CDR1 MDHEN, CDR2 SYDVKM. Trimming shortened V by 2 bases and J by 6 bases, and 17 bases separated the two germline ends. The DNA for the CDR3 is TGTGCCAGCAGTTTAATTGGTAGGGGAATTATTCAGCCCCAGCATTTT. This sequence encodes CASSLIGRGIIQPQHF.

The count of this clone is one. The chain employs TRBV4-2 and TRBJ2-4, with D perhaps TRBD2 (5 bases). V was cut by 0 bases and J by 0 bases, with 18 bases left in between. From germline, CDR1 is LGHNA and CDR2 YNFKEQ. This CDR3 is built from 19 residues. The CDR3 nucleotides read TGTGCCAGCAGCCAAGAAGCGGCCACTGGACTCATAGCCAAAAACATTCAGTACTTC. This gives the protein CASSQEAATGLIAKNIQYF.

V usage is TRBV2 and J usage is TRBJ2-1, with 12 positions matching TRBD2. The CDR3 contains 14 residues. The germline CDR1 and CDR2 sequences are SNHLY and FYNNEI. The J segment lost 7 bases and the V segment lost 5 bases, leaving 3 bases of the junction unmatched. Written as DNA, the CDR3 is TGTGCCAGCAGTTGGACTAGCGGGACGAATGAGCAGTTCTTC. It yields the protein CASSWTSGTNEQFF.

V usage is TRBV5-5 and J usage is TRBJ1-1; D is unclear. CDR1 and CDR2 from the germline V gene are SGHKS and YYEKEE (reference sequence). The length of the CDR3 is 14 residues. The ends were cut back, 2 bases at V and 9 bases at J, with 17 bases in the middle. The CDR3 protein is CASSFSTSGSKAFF. In DNA, the CDR3 is TGTGCCAGCAGCTTTTCCACTTCCGGGAGTAAAGCTTTCTTT.

This sequence joins TRBV7-9 and TRBJ1-2, with 7 bases aligning to TRBD1. Germline-derived CDR1 and CDR2 are SEHNR and FQNEAQ (reference sequence). Trimming removed 5 bases from V and 5 bases from J; junction bases left unmatched: 8. The CDR3 sequence is 14 residues long. CDR3 DNA: TGTGCCAGCAGCCTAACAGGGGTTCGGTATGGCTACACCTTC. This encodes CASSLTGVRYGYTF.

The V and J genes are TRBV5-1 and TRBJ1-2; 7 nucleotides agree with TRBD1. Per germline, CDR1 SGHRS and CDR2 YFSETQ. V lost 0 bases and J lost 4; bases outside the gene matches: 6. There are 15 residues in the CDR3. The CDR3 nucleotides read TGCGCCAGCAGCTTGGTAAGACAGGGCTTCTATGGCTACACCTTC. Translating it yields CASSLVRQGFYGYTF.

Only a few counts were recorded for this clone. The chain employs TRBV29-1 and TRBJ2-5; the D gene is possibly TRBD2 (6 bases). Deletions cut 5 bases from V and 5 bases from J, with 12 bases between. There are 12 residues in the CDR3. Germline V gives CDR1 SQVTM, CDR2 ANQGSEA. The CDR3: CSVLRGMETQYF. As DNA, the CDR3 is TGCAGCGTTCTTCGGGGGATGGAGACCCAGTACTTC.

For the CDR3, the DNA is TGCGCCAGCAGGGAATCTAGCGGGGGAGAAGAGACCCAGTACTTC. It is translated as CASRESSGGEETQYF. The rearrangement joins TRBV5-1 to TRBJ2-5, with 10 bases identical to TRBD2. The V gene end was trimmed by 5 bases and the J gene end by 3 bases; junction bases not matched to a gene: 7. CDR3 size: 15 residues. Germline loops: CDR1 SGHRS, CDR2 YFSETQ.

The chain has TRBV19 and TRBJ1-2; weak D call: TRBD1 (5 bases). CDR1 is LNHDA and CDR2 is SQIVND in the germline V gene (reference sequence). V lost 5 bases and J 8 bases, leaving 12 bases between the germline ends. The CDR3 length is 12 residues. In DNA, the CDR3 is TGTGCCAGTAGTCCTCAGGGATGGGGCTACACCTTC. Amino acids: CASSPQGWGYTF.

DNA for the CDR3: TGTGCCAGCAGCCAAGGGAGTCAGGGAGAGACCCAGTACTTC. Protein product: CASSQGSQGETQYF. The rearrangement uses TRBV4-2 and TRBJ2-5; weak D call: TRBD1 (5 bases). V was clipped by 1 base and J by 4 bases, with 10 bases between them. Germline V gene lookup returns CDR1 LGHNA and CDR2 YNFKEQ. This CDR3 is 14 amino acids long.